This is a list of T cell receptor beta chains from one sample in a study of Ad26.COV2.S vaccination and SARS-CoV-2 variants. Libraries were prepared by immunoSEQ multiplex PCR; TCRdb keeps only in-frame clonotypes and omits some of them. The table shows just under 250,000 clones, with around nine tenths occurring only once. Sequencing used peripheral blood, obtained in a trial of Ad26.COV2.S vaccine versus placebo. These receptors came from a person between 18 and 59 years old who received the Ad26.COV2.S COVID-19 vaccine or a placebo. Each CDR3 is given with its conserved first and last residue. The D gene is left open where the match is weak.

v_gene	j_gene	d_gene	CDR3aa	CDR3nt
TRBV29-1	TRBJ2-7	.	CSARLGTYEQYF	TGCAGCGCTCGACTAGGGACCTACGAGCAGTACTTC
TRBV27	TRBJ1-1	.	CASSFWSNTEAFF	TGTGCCAGCAGTTTTTGGAGTAACACTGAAGCTTTCTTT
TRBV19	TRBJ1-3	TRBD1	CALVRQGAGNTIYF	TGTGCGCTAGTACGACAGGGGGCAGGAAACACCATATATTTT
TRBV3-1/TRBV3-2	TRBJ2-5	.	CASSRQLYQETQYF	TGTGCCAGCAGCCGTCAGTTGTACCAAGAGACCCAGTACTTC
TRBV4-3	TRBJ1-5	.	CASSQNLGAGMQPQHF	TGCGCCAGCAGCCAAAACCTGGGCGCAGGTATGCAGCCCCAGCATTTT
TRBV6-6	TRBJ2-2	.	CASSLILAGANTGELFF	TGTGCCAGCAGTCTCATCCTTGCGGGTGCGAACACCGGGGAGCTGTTTTTT
TRBV2	TRBJ1-2	.	CASSEAHLGAGYGYTF	TGTGCCAGCAGTGAAGCCCACTTGGGGGCTGGCTATGGCTACACCTTC
TRBV30	TRBJ1-6	.	CAWNPRVVSPLHF	TGTGCCTGGAATCCCAGGGTAGTATCACCCCTCCACTTT
TRBV9	TRBJ1-2	TRBD1	CASSAIGQGWGYTF	TGTGCCAGCAGCGCCATTGGACAGGGGTGGGGCTACACCTTC
TRBV11-2	TRBJ2-3	.	CASSPRGGTGDTQYF	TGTGCCAGCAGCCCACGAGGGGGTACTGGAGATACGCAGTATTTT
TRBV13	TRBJ1-3	.	CASNPGRTSGNTIYF	TGTGCCAGCAACCCTGGCCGCACCTCTGGAAACACCATATATTTT
TRBV7-2	TRBJ1-1	TRBD1	CASSQGGAGGDAFF	TGTGCCAGCAGCCAAGGGGGGGCAGGGGGCGACGCTTTCTTT
TRBV7-2	TRBJ2-7	.	CASSSQAGGPYEQYF	TGTGCCAGCAGCTCCCAAGCGGGCGGCCCCTACGAGCAGTACTTC
TRBV5-4	TRBJ1-2	.	CASSLGPDSFYGYTF	TGTGCCAGCAGCTTGGGCCCGGACAGCTTTTATGGCTACACCTTC
TRBV5-4	TRBJ1-2	TRBD1	CASSWTGLGYTF	TGTGCCAGCAGCTGGACAGGGTTGGGCTACACCTTC
TRBV25-1	TRBJ1-1	.	CASSELGGAHTEAFF	TGTGCCAGCAGTGAATTGGGGGGGGCCCACACTGAAGCTTTCTTT
TRBV19	TRBJ1-5	TRBD1	CASSPLYRDRVTQPQHF	TGTGCCAGTAGTCCTCTATACCGGGACAGGGTAACGCAGCCCCAGCATTTT
TRBV9	TRBJ2-1	TRBD1	CASGNRDRVSWEQFF	TGTGCCAGCGGCAACCGGGACAGGGTGTCGTGGGAGCAGTTCTTC